The 6 T cell receptor beta chains presented below share a single source sample, sequenced in a study of cytomegalovirus exposure and HLA in healthy donors. The primer mix had 60 Vbeta and 13 Jbeta primers. Produced via immunoSEQ multiplex PCR; TCRdb's table is partial and in-frame only. The table shows fewer than 85,000 clones, with 60% to 80% occurring only once. The sequenced material came from PBMCs. The origin of the receptors is a woman aged 40 to 50 in good health and CMV-seropositive.

A remark on this clone: A junction end diverges from the germline sequence, so it may reflect a read error. The V gene is TRBV4-1, the J gene TRBJ2-5; no reliable D call. This CDR3 region has 16 residues. CDR1 and CDR2 from the germline V gene are MGHRA and YSYEKL. For the CDR3, the DNA is TGCGCCAGCAGCCAGCCGAGGAGTCGCGACCAGGAGACCCAGTACTTC. It specifies CASSQPRSRDQETQYF.

A few counts support this clone. The rearrangement links TRBV5-6 to TRBJ2-7; D perhaps matches TRBD2 (6 bases). CDR1 SGHDT and CDR2 YYEEEE come from the germline V gene. Trimming took off 4 bases at V and 9 bases at J, with 14 bases between the two ends. This CDR3 comprises 12 residues. CDR3 bases: TGTGCCAGCAGCCGGGACTGGGGAGCGCAGTACTTC. As protein: CASSRDWGAQYF.

The J gene is TRBJ1-1, the V gene TRBV6-6; D remains unclear. V was trimmed by 0 bases and J by 8 bases, leaving 19 bases between them. From germline, CDR1 is MNHNY and CDR2 SVGAGI (reference sequence). The CDR3 spans 16 residues. This CDR3 is CASSYSRESGPREAFF. The CDR3, as DNA: TGTGCCAGCAGTTACTCGAGGGAGAGCGGACCTAGAGAAGCTTTCTTT.

V and J are TRBV2 and TRBJ1-6; possibly TRBD1 for D (5 bases). This CDR3 has 15 amino acids. The germline V gene encodes CDR1 SNHLY and CDR2 FYNNEI. V dropped 7 bases and J dropped 5 bases, with 15 bases sitting between them. The CDR3 protein is CASKGWGDDNSPLHF. The CDR3 DNA is TGTGCCAGCAAGGGGTGGGGGGATGATAATTCACCCCTCCACTTT.

CDR3 sequence reads: CASSIGTGQNTGELFF. The CDR3 nucleotides are TGTGCCAGCAGCATAGGGACAGGGCAGAACACCGGGGAGCTGTTTTTT. The chain links TRBV5-5 to TRBJ2-2; 9 positions match TRBD1. The CDR3 has 16 residues. Per the germline V gene, CDR1 is SGHKS and CDR2 is YYEKEE (reference sequence). V shed 4 bases and J 1 base; nucleotides not matched to a gene: 5.

This chain joins TRBV5-6 and TRBJ2-7; 9 nucleotides agree with TRBD1. The CDR3 consists of 15 residues. Germline values: CDR1 SGHDT, CDR2 YYEEEE. The V segment lost 4 bases and the J segment 6 bases; nucleotides outside the gene matches: 11. The CDR3 spells CASSLPGTGKGEQYF. The CDR3 nucleotides read TGTGCCAGCAGCCTTCCGGGGACAGGGAAGGGCGAGCAGTACTTC.